This T cell receptor (beta chain) was recovered during a study of Graves' ophthalmopathy and Graves' hyperthyroidism. Across the whole study: Hyperthyroidism counted as stable given no ophthalmopathy within 18 months of follow-up. General study points: A classifier, a 13-signature model, separated ophthalmopathy from stable hyperthyroidism with approximately 88% sensitivity and 65% to 83% specificity.

Clinicians diagnosed using symptoms, serum thyroxine, TRAb, thyroid ultrasound and orbital computed tomography. TCR beta CDR3 regions were amplified from RNA transcripts. An opening RT-PCR round employed HTBI primers and preceded a second-round multiplex PCR. TCRdb used MiXCR to reprocess the multiplex PCR reads, holding one entry per CDR3 protein. The sample yields over a million distinct CDR3 sequences, less than 45% seen once. At least ten counts were recorded for this clonotype. The target antigen is unknown. The clonotype was recovered from an adult man with Graves' hyperthyroidism. Sequenced sample: peripheral blood or thyroid tissue (not recorded which).

CDR3 amino acids: CAISPDRSGVGYGYTF. The CDR3 DNA reads TGTGCCATCAGTCCTGACAGGTCGGGGGTTGGATATGGCTACACCTTC. V is TRBV10-3 and J is TRBJ1-2, with D possibly being TRBD1 (6 bases). Trimming removed 5 bases from V and 5 bases from J, with 21 bases in between. Germline V gene data show CDR1 as ENHRY and CDR2 as SYGVKD. The CDR3 extends over 16 amino acids.